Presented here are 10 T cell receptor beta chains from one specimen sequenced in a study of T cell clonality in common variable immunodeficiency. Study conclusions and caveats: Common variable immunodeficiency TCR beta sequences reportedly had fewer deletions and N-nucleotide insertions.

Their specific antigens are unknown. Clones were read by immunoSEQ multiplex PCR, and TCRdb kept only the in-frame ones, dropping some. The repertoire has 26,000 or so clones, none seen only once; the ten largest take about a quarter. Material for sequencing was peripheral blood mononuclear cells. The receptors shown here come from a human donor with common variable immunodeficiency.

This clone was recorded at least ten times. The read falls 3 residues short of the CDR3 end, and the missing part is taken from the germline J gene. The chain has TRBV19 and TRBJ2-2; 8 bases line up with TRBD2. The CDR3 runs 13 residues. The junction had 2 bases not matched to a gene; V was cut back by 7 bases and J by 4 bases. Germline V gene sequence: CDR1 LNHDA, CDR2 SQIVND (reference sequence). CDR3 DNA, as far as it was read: TGTGCCAGTAATCTAGCGGGCACCGGGGAG. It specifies CASNLAGTGE. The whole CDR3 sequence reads CASNLAGTGELFF. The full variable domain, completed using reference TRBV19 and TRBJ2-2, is DGGITQSPKYLFRKEGQNVTLSCEQNLNHDAMYWYRQDPGQGLRLIYYSQIVNDFQKGDIAEGYSVSREKKESFPLTVTSAQKNPTAFYLCASNLAGTGELFFGEGSRLTVL.

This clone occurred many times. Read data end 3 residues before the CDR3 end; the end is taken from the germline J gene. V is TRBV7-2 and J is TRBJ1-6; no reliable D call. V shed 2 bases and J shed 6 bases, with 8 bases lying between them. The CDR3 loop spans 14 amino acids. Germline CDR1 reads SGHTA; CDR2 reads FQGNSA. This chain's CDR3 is CASSLLQANSPLHF. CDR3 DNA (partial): TGTGCCAGCAGCTTACTCCAGGCTAATTCACCC.

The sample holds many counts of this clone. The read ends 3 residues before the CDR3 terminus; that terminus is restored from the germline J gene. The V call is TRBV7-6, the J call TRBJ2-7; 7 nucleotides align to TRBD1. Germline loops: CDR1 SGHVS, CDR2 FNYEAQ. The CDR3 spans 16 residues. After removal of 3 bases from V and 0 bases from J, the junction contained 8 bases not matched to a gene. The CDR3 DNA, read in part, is TGTGCCAGCAGCTTCGGGAAGGGACAGTTCTCCTACGAG. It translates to CASSFGKGQFSYE. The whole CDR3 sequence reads CASSFGKGQFSYEQYF.

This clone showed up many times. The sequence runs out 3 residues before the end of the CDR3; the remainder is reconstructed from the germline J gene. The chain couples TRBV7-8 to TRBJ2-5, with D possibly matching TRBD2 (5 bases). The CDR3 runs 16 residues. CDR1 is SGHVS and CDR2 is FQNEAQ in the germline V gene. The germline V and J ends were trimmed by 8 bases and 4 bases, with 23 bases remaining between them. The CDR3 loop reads CASAPGVRVAGETQYF. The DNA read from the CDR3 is TGTGCCAGCGCACCGGGCGTGAGAGTTGCGGGAGAGACC.

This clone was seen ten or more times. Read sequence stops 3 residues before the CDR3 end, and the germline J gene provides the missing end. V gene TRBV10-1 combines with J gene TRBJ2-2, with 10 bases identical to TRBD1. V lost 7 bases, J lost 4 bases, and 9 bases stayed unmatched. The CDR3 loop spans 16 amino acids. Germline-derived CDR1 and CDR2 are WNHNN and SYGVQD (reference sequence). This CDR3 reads CASTVGTGVATGELFF. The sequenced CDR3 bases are TGCGCCAGCACTGTAGGGACAGGGGTTGCCACCGGGGAG.

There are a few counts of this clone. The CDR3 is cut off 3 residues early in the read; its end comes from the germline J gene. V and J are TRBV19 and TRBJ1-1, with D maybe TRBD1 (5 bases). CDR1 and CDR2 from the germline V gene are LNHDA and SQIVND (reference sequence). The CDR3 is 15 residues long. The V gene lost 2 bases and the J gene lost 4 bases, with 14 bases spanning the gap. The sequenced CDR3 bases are TGTGCCAGTAGTATAAGGGGTTTTCGTAGCACTGAA. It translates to CASSIRGFRSTE. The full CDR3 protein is CASSIRGFRSTEAFF. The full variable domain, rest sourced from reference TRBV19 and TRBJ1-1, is DGGITQSPKYLFRKEGQNVTLSCEQNLNHDAMYWYRQDPGQGLRLIYYSQIVNDFQKGDIAEGYSVSREKKESFPLTVTSAQKNPTAFYLCASSIRGFRSTEAFFGQGTRLTVV.

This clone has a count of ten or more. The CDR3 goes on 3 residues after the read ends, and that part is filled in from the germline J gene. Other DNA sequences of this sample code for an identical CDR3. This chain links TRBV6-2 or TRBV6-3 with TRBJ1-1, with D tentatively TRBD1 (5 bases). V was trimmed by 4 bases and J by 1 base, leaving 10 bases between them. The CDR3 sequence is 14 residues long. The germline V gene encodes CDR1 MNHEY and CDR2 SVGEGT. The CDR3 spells CASSSPGWNTEAFF. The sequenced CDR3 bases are TGTGCCAGCAGTTCTCCAGGGTGGAACACTGAA.

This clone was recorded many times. The CDR3 reads CASSPPTGHINEKLFF. The sequenced part of the CDR3 DNA is TGTGCCAGTAGTCCCCCGACGGGACACATTAATGAAAAA. The gene calls are TRBV19 and TRBJ1-4; the D gene is possibly TRBD1 (6 bases). The read ends 3 residues shy of where the CDR3 ends; the end is completed using the germline J gene. The CDR3 is 16 amino acids. Germline loops: CDR1 LNHDA, CDR2 SQIVND (reference sequence). Trimming removed 5 bases at V and 4 bases at J, with 17 bases between.

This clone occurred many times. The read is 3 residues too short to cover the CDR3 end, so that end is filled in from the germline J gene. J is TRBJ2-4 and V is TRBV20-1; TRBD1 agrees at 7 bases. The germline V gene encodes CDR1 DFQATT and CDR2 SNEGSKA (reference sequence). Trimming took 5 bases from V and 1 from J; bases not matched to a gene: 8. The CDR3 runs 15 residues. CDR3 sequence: CSAVDRAEAKNIQYF. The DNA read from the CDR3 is TGCAGTGCTGTCGACAGGGCTGAGGCCAAAAACATT.

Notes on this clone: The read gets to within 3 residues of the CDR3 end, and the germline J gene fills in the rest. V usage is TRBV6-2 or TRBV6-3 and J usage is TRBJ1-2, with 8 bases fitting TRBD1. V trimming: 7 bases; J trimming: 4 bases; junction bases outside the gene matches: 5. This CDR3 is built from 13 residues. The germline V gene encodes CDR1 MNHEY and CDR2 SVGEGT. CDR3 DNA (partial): TGTGCCAGCACAGCAGGGGGCATCTATGGC. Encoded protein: CASTAGGIYG. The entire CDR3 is CASTAGGIYGYTF.